These T cell receptor beta chains were read from a single sample in a study of shared clonotypes between healthy human individuals. Here immunoSEQ multiplex PCR was the method, and the copy in TCRdb shows in-frame clones only, minus some. The sample shows 780,000 or so clones, over 55% of them seen only once. Sequenced sample: memory CD4+ T cells sorted from blood. These receptors were obtained from a woman in her 30s in good health. Both conserved end residues are part of each CDR3. A D gene is named only where the DNA matches it firmly. Some rows have no size entry. The others give once, few or many, or a class for an expanded clone.

>TRBJ1-1|NA|TRBV5-5|NA
CASSLAEVTEAFF
TGTGCCAGCAGCTTGGCCGAAGTCACTGAAGCTTTCTTT
>TRBJ1-1|NA|TRBV19|few
CASNQPIMNTEAFF
TGTGCCAGTAACCAGCCAATTATGAACACTGAAGCTTTCTTT
>TRBJ2-1|TRBD1|TRBV18|NA
CASSRQGQSEQFF
TGTGCCAGCTCAAGACAGGGACAAAGTGAGCAGTTCTTC
>TRBJ1-2|NA|TRBV27|NA
CASSSQRVANYGYTF
TGTGCCAGCAGTTCTCAGCGCGTAGCTAACTATGGCTACACCTTC
>TRBJ1-1|NA|TRBV15|few
CATSRQETEAFF
TGTGCCACCAGCAGGCAGGAAACTGAAGCTTTCTTT
>TRBJ2-1|TRBD2|TRBV9|NA
CASSVRAGGSGLANEQFF
TGTGCCAGCAGCGTCAGGGCAGGTGGGTCGGGACTAGCAAATGAGCAGTTCTTC
>TRBJ2-3|NA|TRBV5-1|NA
CASSTTDGTRTQYF
TGCGCCAGCAGCACCACTGACGGGACTCGGACGCAGTATTTT
>TRBJ1-5|NA|TRBV6-4|NA
CASSTSFHREPYSNQPQHF
TGTGCCAGCAGTACCTCCTTCCACAGGGAGCCTTATAGCAATCAGCCCCAGCATTTT
>TRBJ1-1|NA|TRBV10-2|NA
CASREGNTEAFF
TGCGCCAGCCGTGAAGGGAACACTGAAGCTTTCTTT
>TRBJ2-1|TRBD2|TRBV5-1|NA
CASSLRTSGMNNEQFF
TGCGCCAGCAGCTTGAGGACTAGCGGGATGAACAATGAGCAGTTCTTC
>TRBJ2-6|TRBD1|TRBV5-1|few
CASSLTGGASGANVLTF
TGCGCCAGCAGCTTGACAGGGGGCGCATCTGGGGCCAACGTCCTGACTTTC
>TRBJ2-2|NA|TRBV10-3|NA
CAIGAVETGELFF
TGTGCCATAGGGGCGGTGGAAACCGGGGAGCTGTTTTTT
>TRBJ2-7|NA|TRBV23-1|few
CASSHTATISYEQYF
TGCGCCAGCAGCCATACCGCTACCATCTCCTACGAGCAGTACTTC
>TRBJ1-1|NA|TRBV5-6|few
CASSLGEGSLVTEAFF
TGTGCCAGCAGCTTGGGCGAGGGTAGTTTGGTCACTGAAGCTTTCTTT
>TRBJ1-3|TRBD1|TRBV6-6|NA
CASGQVSGNTIYF
TGTGCCAGCGGACAGGTCTCTGGAAACACCATATATTTT
>TRBJ1-2|NA|TRBV7-9|NA
CASSWRGTKGYGYTF
TGTGCCAGCAGCTGGCGGGGGACAAAGGGCTATGGCTACACCTTC
>TRBJ2-6|NA|TRBV28|NA
CASTEDGANVLTF
TGTGCCAGCACCGAGGATGGGGCCAACGTCCTGACTTTC
>TRBJ2-3|NA|TRBV6-6|NA
CASSSYTDTQYF
TGTGCCAGCAGTTCCTACACAGATACGCAGTATTTT
>TRBJ2-3|TRBD2|TRBV7-2|once
CASSSSRLAGSTDTQYF
TGTGCCAGCAGCTCCTCCAGACTAGCGGGAAGTACAGATACGCAGTATTTT
>TRBJ1-1|NA|TRBV18|NA
CASSTDSRLQNTEAFF
TGTGCCAGCTCAACGGACAGTAGGCTCCAGAACACTGAAGCTTTCTTT
>TRBJ2-2|TRBD1|TRBV7-2|few
CASSWGQLNTGELFF
TGTGCCAGCAGCTGGGGACAGCTGAACACCGGGGAGCTGTTTTTT